This TCR beta chain derives from a study of identical twins. General study findings and limits: The study based its conclusions on cross-sectional statistical analysis and did not follow the same donors. Monozygotic twins shared more out-of-frame TCR alpha than recombination models predicted. Out-of-frame beta chain sequences displayed weaker excess sharing between twins.

The CDR3 extends over 11 amino acids. The germline V and J ends were trimmed by 4 bases and 9 bases, with 7 bases remaining between them. TCRdb reprocessed the 5' RACE reads with MiXCR, giving one entry per CDR3 protein. The sample holds about 1.7 million distinct CDR3 sequences, roughly 35% seen once. Concerning this clonotype itself: The antigen remains undetermined. A read error may be the cause here, since a much bigger clone is one base away.

This TCR derives from a newborn girl in good health. Sequenced material: cord blood. The rearrangement joins TRBV12-3 or TRBV12-4 to TRBJ2-1; tentatively, D is TRBD2 (5 bases). Written as DNA, the CDR3 is TGTGCCAGCAGTTGGAGGAGTGAGCAGTTCTTC. It translates to CASSWRSEQFF.